This TCR beta chain was identified in a study of human T cells and chemical hapten exposure. Whole-study context: Diphenylcyclopropenone, dosed weekly to the scalp, was given to patients throughout the approximately 25-week study. Variation in per-sample TCR yields came mainly from small pooled library volume differences. Broader study findings: Because they had alopecia, donors may respond immunologically unlike healthy people. DPC sensitization produced no change in TCRs with frequency above 1 in 1000.

TCRdb independently ran MiXCR on the RACE reads; one entry per CDR3 protein. There are some 380,000 distinct CDR3 sequences in the sample; about 4.8% occur only once, and roughly 2.4% lies in the top ten. Time point of the sample: patch test 1, 2 weeks after DPC sensitization. Treatment given: therapeutic diphenylcyclopropenone sensitization with weekly scalp DPC. V shed 8 bases, J shed 4 bases, and the junction held 6 bases outside the gene matches. Germline V gene data show CDR1 as WSHSY and CDR2 as SAAADI. CDR3 length: 13 residues. This clonotype came up many times. Antigen unknown. This TCR was sampled from a woman aged 50 to 60 with alopecia areata. Some clones in this sample may be carry-over from other donors' samples. V gene TRBV10-2 combines with J gene TRBJ1-1; 8 positions agree with TRBD1. The source was whole blood, collected in connection with sensitization to the hapten diphenylcyclopropenone (DPC). The CDR3 DNA is TGCGCCAGCGCATCCGGGACAGGCACTGAAGCTTTCTTT. Encoded protein: CASASGTGTEAFF.